This TCR beta chain originates from a study of blood T cell repertoires in COVID-19. Produced via immunoSEQ multiplex PCR; TCRdb's table is partial and in-frame only. The sample consists of 100,000 to 150,000 clones, approximately 88% of them appearing once. Germline lookup yields CDR1 SGHRS and CDR2 YFSETQ. With 4 bases removed from V and 11 bases from J, the gap between germline ends came to 13 bases. The CDR3 length is 13 residues. The chain employs TRBV5-1 and TRBJ1-6; the D gene is possibly TRBD1 (6 bases). Sequenced input: peripheral blood. This TCR was recovered from a woman at least 80 years old with acute or convalescent COVID-19. CDR3 bases: TGCGCCAGCAGCCAAGCCCAGGGGACACCCCTCCACTTT. Translating gives CASSQAQGTPLHF.